This T cell receptor (beta chain) emerged from a study of graft-versus-host responses after intestinal transplantation. About the study: Multivisceral, liver-intestinal, or isolated intestinal grafts were transplanted into recipients. Among the recipients, all got anti-thymocyte globulin induction and then tacrolimus and steroids for around 3 years. Findings and caveats of the study: Graft-donor T cell macrochimerism coincided with high graft-versus-host to host-versus-graft clonal ratios in allografts. GvH clones were identified in recipient marrow, with some first appearing in ileum or blood.

Of note for this clone: Its antigen is not identified.

Sequencing was performed with immunoSEQ multiplex PCR; in TCRdb, only in-frame clones are kept and a portion is missing. Altogether around 15,000 clones are present, over 70% being singletons, with the ten largest covering 5% to 6.5%. The CDR3 length is 13 residues. Per the germline V gene, CDR1 is PRHDT and CDR2 is FYEKMQ (reference sequence). The V gene lost 0 bases and the J gene lost 2 bases, with 5 bases spanning the gap. V and J are TRBV13 and TRBJ2-7; D possibly corresponds to TRBD1 (5 bases). The sequence was obtained from a human patient who received an intestinal transplant, so some T cells may come from the graft donor. The sequencing here drew on PBMCs, taken roughly 110 days after intestinal transplant. This chain's CDR3 is CASSLGTAYEQYF. In nucleotides, the CDR3 is TGTGCCAGCAGCTTAGGGACAGCCTACGAGCAGTACTTC. The whole variable domain, remainder taken from reference TRBV13 and TRBJ2-7, is AAGVIQSPRHLIKEKRETATLKCYPIPRHDTVYWYQQGPGQDPQFLISFYEKMQSDKGSIPDRFSAQQFSDYHSELNMSSLELGDSALYFCASSLGTAYEQYFGPGTRLTVT.